Sequencing of this TCR beta chain was carried out in a study of CD8+CD57+ T cells in acquired aplastic anemia. Study outcomes and limitations: Patients had roughly 30 CD8+ CDR3 sequences in common with controls (the shared set).

Points on this clonotype: As yet, its antigen is unknown. This may stem from a read error, because a much larger clone lies one nucleotide away.

The CDR3 is 14 amino acids. From germline, CDR1 is MNHEY and CDR2 SMNVEV (reference sequence). CDR3 and TCR beta VDJ profiling relied on a genomic DNA template. TCRdb re-called the reads with MiXCR, one entry per CDR3 protein. Of about 150,000 distinct CDR3 sequences listed, about 50% were seen once; the top ten hold approximately 12%. Patients sequenced had flow cytometry evidence of CD8+CD57+ cell expansion. V and J are TRBV27 and TRBJ2-5; D not certain. Sequencing was performed on sorted CD4+, CD8+, or CD8+CD57+ T cells (not recorded which) from PBMCs. The receptor was isolated from a human donor with aplastic anemia. The CDR3: CASSPPGSGETQCF. In DNA form, the CDR3 reads TGTGCCAGCAGTCCTCCAGGTTCAGGAGAGACCCAGTGCTTC.